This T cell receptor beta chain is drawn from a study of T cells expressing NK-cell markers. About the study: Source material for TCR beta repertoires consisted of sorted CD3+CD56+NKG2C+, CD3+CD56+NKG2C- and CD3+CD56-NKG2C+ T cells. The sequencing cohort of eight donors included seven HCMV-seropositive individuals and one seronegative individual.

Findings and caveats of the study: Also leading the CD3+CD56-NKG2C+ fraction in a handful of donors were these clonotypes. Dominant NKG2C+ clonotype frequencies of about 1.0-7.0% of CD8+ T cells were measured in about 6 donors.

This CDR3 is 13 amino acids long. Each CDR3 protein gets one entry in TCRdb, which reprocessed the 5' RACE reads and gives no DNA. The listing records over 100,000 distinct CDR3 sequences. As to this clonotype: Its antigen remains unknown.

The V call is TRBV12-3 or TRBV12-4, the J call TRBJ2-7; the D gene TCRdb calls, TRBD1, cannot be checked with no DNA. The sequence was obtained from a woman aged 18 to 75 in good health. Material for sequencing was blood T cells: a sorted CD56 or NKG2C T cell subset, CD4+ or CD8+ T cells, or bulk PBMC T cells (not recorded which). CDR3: CASSLGGTYEQYF.